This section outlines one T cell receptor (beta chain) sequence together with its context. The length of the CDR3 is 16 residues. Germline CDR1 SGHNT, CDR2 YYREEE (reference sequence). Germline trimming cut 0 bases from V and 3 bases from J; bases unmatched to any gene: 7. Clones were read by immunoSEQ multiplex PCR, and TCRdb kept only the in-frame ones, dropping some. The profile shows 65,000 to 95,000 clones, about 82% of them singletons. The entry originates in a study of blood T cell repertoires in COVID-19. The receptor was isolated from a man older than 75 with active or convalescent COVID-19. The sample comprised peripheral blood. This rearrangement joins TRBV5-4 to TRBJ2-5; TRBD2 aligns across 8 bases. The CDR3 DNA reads TGTGCCAGCAGCTTGGAGGGGACTAGGTCGAAAGAGACCCAGTACTTC. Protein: CASSLEGTRSKETQYF.